This TCR beta chain was found in a study of OX40 agonist ivuxolimab in advanced cancers. This clone was seen only a few times. Germline V lookup: CDR1 MNHEY, CDR2 SMNVEV (reference sequence). Trimming cost V 1 base and J 0 bases; bases outside gene matches: 9. The CDR3 consists of 19 residues. The data were produced by immunoSEQ multiplex PCR, yet TCRdb's version contains in-frame clones alone and is incomplete. The sample contains 50,000 to 75,000 clones, roughly 86% of which appear only once. The clonotype was recovered from an adult with an advanced solid tumor such as melanoma, head and neck, liver or kidney cancer. This sequence joins TRBV27 and TRBJ2-6; 7 bases map to TRBD1. Material: CD4+ or CD8+ T cells sorted from blood, obtained in a trial of the OX40 agonist ivuxolimab. The CDR3 bases are TGTGCCAGCAGTTTATGGTCCGGGACAGACTTCTCTGGGGCCAACGTCCTGACTTTC. Its protein product is CASSLWSGTDFSGANVLTF.